These 10 T cell receptor beta chains share one sample of origin, sequenced in a study of blood T cells in healthy people across ages. It was with a sample-barcoded 5' primer and a J-beta primer mix that a second PCR of about 6 to 12 cycles was run. TCRdb re-called the 5' RACE reads through MiXCR, storing one row per CDR3 protein. In the table there are about 1 million distinct CDR3 sequences, 40% to 50% of which are singletons. Sample: blood. Receptors originate from a woman between 55 and 75 years old in good health.

Of note for this clonotype: A much larger clone sits a single nucleotide away, making a read error possible. V gene TRBV29-1 combines with J gene TRBJ2-5, with D maybe TRBD1 (5 bases). The DNA end is a closer match to TRBJ2-7, so the J assignment may be wrong. The CDR3 has 12 amino acids. The germline V gene encodes CDR1 SQVTM and CDR2 ANQGSEA. The CDR3 DNA sequence: TGCAGCGTTGAAGGGGGCCCCTACGAGCAGTACTTC. The encoded protein is CSVEGGPYEQYF.

In this sample, this clonotype turned up a few times. The J gene is TRBJ2-5, the V gene TRBV7-2; 15 bases align to TRBD2. The CDR3 loop spans 17 amino acids. Germline-derived CDR1 and CDR2 are SGHTA and FQGNSA. The V gene end was trimmed by 0 bases and the J gene end by 2 bases; junction bases not matched to a gene: 1. The CDR3 loop is CASSLAGTSGRQETQYF. In nucleotides, the CDR3 is TGTGCCAGCAGCTTAGCCGGGACTAGCGGGAGGCAAGAGACCCAGTACTTC.

The chain links TRBV10-3 to TRBJ2-5; 8 bases map to TRBD2. Per germline, CDR1 ENHRY and CDR2 SYGVKD. J gave up 3 bases and V 10 bases, and 13 bases lay outside the gene matches. The CDR3 has 15 amino acids. The CDR3 nucleotides read TGTGCCACAAGTGGGCTAGCGGGTCAGAAAGAGACCCAGTACTTC. This gives the protein CATSGLAGQKETQYF.

In its sample, this clonotype was seen a few times. V is TRBV29-1 and J is TRBJ2-6, with 8 nucleotides matching TRBD2. The CDR3 contains 16 residues. Germline CDR1 and CDR2: SQVTM and ANQGSEA. Trimming removed 1 base from V and 2 bases from J; junction bases left unmatched: 4. CDR3 protein: CSVEGRGGPGANVLTF. DNA for the CDR3: TGCAGCGTTGAAGGCCGGGGGGGACCTGGGGCCAACGTCCTGACTTTC.

V usage is TRBV30 and J usage is TRBJ2-5; the D gene is possibly TRBD2 (5 bases). Per the germline V gene, CDR1 is GTSNPN and CDR2 is SVGIG (reference sequence). The CDR3 extends over 16 amino acids. Trimming took 2 bases from V and 11 from J, leaving 27 bases between them. The CDR3 DNA follows: TGTGCCTGGAGTCACGAAGGGTTACTAGTCCCCAATGAGCAGTACTTC. Its translation: CAWSHEGLLVPNEQYF.

This chain links TRBV4-1 with TRBJ2-7, with 7 bases that match TRBD1. The CDR3 totals 17 residues. The germline V gene encodes CDR1 MGHRA and CDR2 YSYEKL. J was trimmed by 3 bases and V by 1 base; bases with no gene match: 12. CDR3 loop: CASSQARGPTGFYEQYF. As DNA, the CDR3 is TGCGCCAGCAGCCAAGCCCGAGGCCCGACAGGGTTCTACGAGCAGTACTTC.

The table lists this clonotype with many counts. The rearrangement links TRBV3-1 to TRBJ2-5; no firm D call. Germline values: CDR1 LGHDT, CDR2 YNNKEL (reference sequence). The V gene lost 0 bases and the J gene lost 5 bases, with 1 base spanning the gap. The CDR3 spans 11 residues. Written as DNA, the CDR3 is TGTGCCAGCAGCCAAGATGAGACCCAGTACTTC. As protein: CASSQDETQYF.

This clonotype was counted only a few times. The V call is TRBV11-2, the J call TRBJ2-7; tentatively, D is TRBD1 (5 bases). The CDR3 sequence is 15 residues long. The germline gives CDR1 SGHAT, CDR2 FQNNGV. V lost 5 bases, J lost 3 bases, and 17 bases lay in between. This CDR3 is CASSPYTGLNYEQYF. For the CDR3, the DNA is TGTGCCAGCAGCCCATACACAGGCCTTAACTACGAGCAGTACTTC.

The chain couples TRBV30 to TRBJ1-1, with TRBD1 as a possible D gene (6 bases). The V and J ends lost 4 bases and 5 bases respectively, with 14 bases between them. The CDR3 consists of 13 residues. Germline CDR1 GTSNPN, CDR2 SVGIG (reference sequence). CDR3 coding DNA: TGTGCCTGGAATAGAGGGGGAAAGACTGAAGCTTTCTTT. Its protein is CAWNRGGKTEAFF.

The V call is TRBV5-1, the J call TRBJ2-1; no definite D call. V lost 0 bases and J 2 bases, leaving 9 bases between the germline ends. From germline, CDR1 is SGHRS and CDR2 YFSETQ. The CDR3 has 15 residues. The CDR3 sequence: CASSLAASTYNEQFF. DNA for the CDR3: TGCGCCAGCAGCTTGGCCGCTTCTACCTACAATGAGCAGTTCTTC.